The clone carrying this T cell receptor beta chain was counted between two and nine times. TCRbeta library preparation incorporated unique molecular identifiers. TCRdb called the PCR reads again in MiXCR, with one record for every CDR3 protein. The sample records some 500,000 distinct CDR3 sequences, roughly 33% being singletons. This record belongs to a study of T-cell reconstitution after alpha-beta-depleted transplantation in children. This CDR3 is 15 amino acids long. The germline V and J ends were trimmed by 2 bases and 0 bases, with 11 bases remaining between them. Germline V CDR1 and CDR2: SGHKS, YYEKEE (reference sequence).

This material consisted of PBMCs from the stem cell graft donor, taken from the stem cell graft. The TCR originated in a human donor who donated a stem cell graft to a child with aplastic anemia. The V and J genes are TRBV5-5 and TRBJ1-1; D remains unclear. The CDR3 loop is CASSFPQFMNTEAFF. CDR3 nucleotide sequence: TGTGCCAGCAGCTTCCCCCAGTTCATGAACACTGAAGCTTTCTTT.